The text below deals with one T cell receptor (beta chain). Its antigen is unknown. Per-base qualities were not stored, and no clone one base away is much larger. RNA was extracted using the RNeasy kit, and about 0.45 to 1 ug of the RNA was reverse transcribed with random hexamers. The immunoSEQ multiplex PCR assay, which covers 54 Vbeta and 13 Jbeta segments, was used to amplify TCR beta CDR3 regions. To correct PCR amplification bias, a synthetic template baseline was used for both primer optimization and computational correction. In the original analysis: Reads were assigned to V, D and J genes according to IMGT and analyzed in immunoSEQ Analyzer, with only productive sequences retained. To calculate clonality, Shannon entropy was normalized by log2 of the number of productive unique sequences and then subtracted from one. For each patient and control, public and private clones were evaluated among the 100 most prevalent clones. Susac-specific clones were defined as absent from healthy and MS cohorts, around 970 published viral clones and other ImmuneACCESS disease sequences. Using fastp trimming at Q25 and MiXCR clonotype assembly, TCRdb reanalyzed the public sequencing data and kept in-frame beta chains. Rows are combined by CDR3 protein, so each entry shows the most common genes and DNA. The V and J calls shown here were made by TCRdb, not taken from the authors' results. This sample comprises approximately 280,000 distinct CDR3 sequences, 85% of them detected only once. Clones ranked in the top ten supply around 0.11% of the sample.

This record belongs to a study of CD8 T cells in Susac syndrome (dated by TCRdb to between 2018 and 2020). The study in broad terms: Repertoire sequencing was used to test whether CD8+ T cell activation and differentiation in Susac syndrome was antigen driven. The study compared CD8+ T cell repertoire clonality among approximately twelve healthy donors, about 14 Susac syndrome patients and about 16 multiple sclerosis patients.

What the study reported, not specific to this receptor: The study acknowledged that relatively few individuals were included in the TCR sequencing and HLA analysis.

Peripheral blood CD8+ and CD4+ T cells from healthy donors, Susac syndrome patients and multiple sclerosis patients were profiled using high-throughput TCR beta sequencing. Treatment-naive patients with stable or active relapsing-remitting disease fulfilling revised McDonald criteria were used as multiple sclerosis controls. Bulk CD8+ and CD4+ T cells were purified by magnetic negative isolation, while CD8+ TEMRA cells were enriched using FACS. Blood was collected in EDTA tubes and processed within 24 hours, with PBMCs isolated through density gradient centrifugation. PBMCs intended for TCR sequencing were cryopreserved in liquid nitrogen and were subsequently thawed in a 37 degrees C water bath. The sorted or isolated CD4+, CD8+ and CD8+ TEMRA cells reached a purity of at least 90%. Unmatched junction bases come to 9, with V trimmed by 3 bases and J by 3 bases. Inclusive of the bounding cysteine and phenylalanine, the CDR3 is 16 residues long. Left in the record is the CDR3 DNA by itself, 48 bases read in frame from the first base. Reading the germline V gene gives CDR1 SGDLS and CDR2 YYNGEE.

Specimen: CD8+ T cells from PBMCs. The chain couples TRBV9 to TRBJ2-3; 8 nucleotides in the junction match TRBD1. This clonotype was sampled from a human donor with multiple sclerosis. The encoded CDR3 is CASSDRGALGTDTQYF. The bases read TGTGCCAGCAGCGACAGGGGGGCGCTGGGAACAGATACGCAGTATTTT.